This T cell receptor beta chain was profiled in a study of vaccination and CD4 T cells after COVID-19. Study-wide context: In the control cultures, a CEFX pool, an HIV-1 Nef pool, or no peptide was supplied.

Time point given: late sampling 161 to 241 days after vaccination in three convalescent patients. Treatment indicated: roughly nine-day PBMC culture with coronavirus spike peptide pools or control peptides (ViraFEST assay). ViraFEST expanded antigen-specific T cells with peptide pools, then sequenced TCRs. The assay that was used to sequence DNA from cultured CD4+ T cells was the Oncomine TCR Beta short-read assay. The authors extracted genomic DNA from cultured CD4+ T cells. TCRdb recomputed calls from the PCR reads with MiXCR, one row per CDR3 protein. The sample yields 20,000 to 30,000 distinct CDR3 sequences, around 42% seen once. About this clonotype: Its matching antigen is unknown.

There are 18 residues in the CDR3. V was pared by 0 bases and J by 4 bases, with 19 bases between. Germline lookup yields CDR1 MNHEY and CDR2 SVGAGI. This sample comprised CD4+ T cells from blood, cultured in vitro, obtained about 7 months after SARS-CoV-2 vaccination. The V gene is TRBV6-5, the J gene TRBJ2-1, with D possibly TRBD2 on 5 matching bases. The receptor comes from a human donor who had recovered from COVID-19. This CDR3 is CASSYSSSPSSLYNEQFF. In DNA, the CDR3 is TGTGCCAGCAGTTACTCGTCTAGCCCCTCTTCACTTTACAATGAGCAGTTCTTC.